This T cell receptor beta chain was captured in a study of long-term antiretroviral therapy in people with HIV (dated 2022 in TCRdb). With respect to the entire study: The earliest samples were collected about a decade before the 2015 WHO recommendation for immediate ART, when ART was typically delayed until CD4 counts fell. No cross-contamination during QIAcube processing turned up in test extractions that ran a monoclonal T-cell line alongside 25 to 35 polyclonal samples. A retrospective serial study tested whether changes in peripheral blood TRB repertoire composition and diversity were associated with ART initiation and durable HIV suppression. Among the roughly 30 participants with HIV, eleven to twelve were female. A total of under 250 cryopreserved PBMC samples came from around 30 adults with confirmed HIV infection and were collected serially over a mean of about six years (range 1-12). Beyond this particular receptor, the publication reports: Inferences about post-ART repertoire changes were limited because no data were available on ART adherence, viral resistance or therapy changes. The samples span the years 2004 to 2017, and the ART regimens used may be less effective than current regimens. Starting ART was linked to a significant rise in TRB diversity, yet even with long-term ART the diversity remained significantly lower than in transplant donor controls. Because cell numbers in pre-ART samples were limited, unsorted PBMC were profiled instead of sorted CD4+ and CD8+ T cells. Expanded TRB clones identified before ART initiation dominated the repertoire at all time points, although this dominance fluctuated and declined in many PLHIV after ART. CDR3 length ranges in HIV repertoires were narrower than in controls, and network structure suggested an antigen-experienced repertoire with only a slight naive shift after ART. Since PBMC availability was limited, sequencing covered only the TCR beta chain, with no alpha chain pairing.

As concerns this clone: Its cognate antigen has yet to be identified. Base qualities are not at hand, and no much larger clone is one base apart.

CDR1 SGHRS and CDR2 YFSETQ were looked up in the germline V gene. V is pared back by 0 bases and J by 3 bases, with 12 bases lying between the germline termini. The CDR3 contains 15 residues, cysteine and phenylalanine counted. The DNA shown is the 45-base CDR3, in frame from base 1. The immunoSEQ hsTCRB v3.0 assay was used at survey level resolution to sequence the TRB variable region. A depth of roughly 35,000-50,000 T-cell genomes per sample was targeted for TRB sequencing. TRB libraries were pooled and sequenced on an Illumina MiSeq using a v3 150-cycle kit. As for the authors' bioinformatics: Analysis of repertoires was carried out in R inside a reproducible Nextflow workflow spanning QC, data transformation and analysis. LymphoSeq2, an R package for exploring AIRR-Seq data, was used to implement custom analyses. After excluding several samples that yielded fewer than 5000 total TRB sequences, 190 or so HIV repertoires remained for analysis. Of the 188 retained HIV repertoires, about 60 were collected before and more than 120 after ART initiation. Repertoires were downsampled to 5000 TRB nucleotide sequences, with summary statistics averaged over 100 downsampling iterations. TRB sequences were retained for analysis only if CDR3 regions of at least seven amino acids were present. Two measures captured diversity: a Shannon entropy-derived clonality score and the Gini coefficient. In the repertoire networks, any two of the top 5000 CDR3 amino acid sequences were connected whenever the two sequences differed by an edit distance of one. Antigen specificity groups and MHC restriction were predicted for TRB CDR3 amino acid sequences with GLIPH2. CDR3 amino acid sequences were matched against VDJdb and McPAS-TCR to flag known CMV, EBV, HIV or tissue antigen associations. Pre-ART, post-ART and control groups were compared with Wilcoxon signed-rank tests and Holm-Bonferroni correction. TCRdb re-hosts the immuneACCESS table, in-frame sequences only. Its copies lack some clones; in the studies checked, an unresolved V gene accounts for under half of them, and the cause for the rest is not known. V, J and clone size reflect that table, while D and trimming were determined from the DNA. The sample yields roughly 16,000 clones; about four fifths were counted once. Jointly, the top ten make up 8% of the sample.

Participants were included only if at least one PBMC sample before ART initiation and at least two post-ART samples were available. Treatment was received in the United States of America by all participants with HIV. Before DNA extraction, cryopreserved samples containing about 0.95-10 million PBMC were thawed and washed. At the time of the earliest PBMC sample, participants with HIV were aged between about 23 and 54 years. Per participant, PBMC samples came from 1-4 timepoints prior to ART initiation and 2-8 timepoints following ART initiation, for a median of 7 samples. Serial HIV viral load, CD4+ T-cell count, ART history and demographic data were obtained for every participant. Genomic DNA was extracted from unsorted PBMC with a Qiagen kit on a QIAcube, processed in batches of 12 samples.

The rearrangement joined TRBV5-1 to TRBJ1-2; a tentative D call is TRBD1 (5 bases match). Source: unsorted PBMCs, taken at the start of antiretroviral therapy. This clonotype originated in a young man with HIV. CDR3 loop: CASSLGSGTDYGYTF. At the DNA level, the sequence is TGCGCCAGCAGCTTGGGGTCAGGGACGGACTATGGCTACACCTTC.